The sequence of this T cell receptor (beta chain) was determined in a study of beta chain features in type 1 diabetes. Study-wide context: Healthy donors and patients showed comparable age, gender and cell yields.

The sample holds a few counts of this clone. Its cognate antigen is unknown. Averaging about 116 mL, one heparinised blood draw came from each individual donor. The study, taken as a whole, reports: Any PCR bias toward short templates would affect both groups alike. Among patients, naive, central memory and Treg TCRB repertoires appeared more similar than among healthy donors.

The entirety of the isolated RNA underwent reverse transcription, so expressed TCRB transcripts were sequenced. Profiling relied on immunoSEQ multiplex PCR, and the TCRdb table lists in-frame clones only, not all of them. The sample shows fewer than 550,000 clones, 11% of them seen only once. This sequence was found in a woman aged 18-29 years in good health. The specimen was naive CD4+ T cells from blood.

The CDR3 coding sequence is TGTGCCAGCAGCCAAAGGACAGGGGCCAGAATTGGTAATTCACCCCTCCACTTT. This sequence encodes CASSQRTGARIGNSPLHF. This rearrangement joins TRBV14 to TRBJ1-6; 9 bases align to TRBD1. V gave up 2 bases and J gave up 6 bases; unmatched junction bases: 11. The CDR3 sequence is 18 residues long. Germline CDR1 reads SGHDN; CDR2 reads FVKESK. The whole variable domain, remainder taken from reference TRBV14 and TRBJ1-6, is EAGVTQFPSHSVIEKGQTVTLRCDPISGHDNLYWYRRVMGKEIKFLLHFVKESKQDESGMPNNRFLAERTGGTYSTLKVQPAELEDSGVYFCASSQRTGARIGNSPLHFGNGTRLTVT.